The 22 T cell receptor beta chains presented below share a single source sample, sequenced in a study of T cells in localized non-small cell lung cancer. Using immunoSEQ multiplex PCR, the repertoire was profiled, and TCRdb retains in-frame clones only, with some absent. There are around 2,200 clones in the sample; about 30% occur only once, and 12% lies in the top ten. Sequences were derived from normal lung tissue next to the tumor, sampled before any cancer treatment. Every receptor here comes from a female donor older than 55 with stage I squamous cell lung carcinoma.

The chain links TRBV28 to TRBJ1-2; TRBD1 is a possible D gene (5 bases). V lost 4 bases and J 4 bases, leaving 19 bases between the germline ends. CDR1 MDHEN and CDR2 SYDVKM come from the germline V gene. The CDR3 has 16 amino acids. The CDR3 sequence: CASSSATGGGLYGYTF. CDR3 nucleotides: TGTGCCAGCAGTTCCGCTACTGGGGGGGGTCTCTATGGCTACACCTTC.

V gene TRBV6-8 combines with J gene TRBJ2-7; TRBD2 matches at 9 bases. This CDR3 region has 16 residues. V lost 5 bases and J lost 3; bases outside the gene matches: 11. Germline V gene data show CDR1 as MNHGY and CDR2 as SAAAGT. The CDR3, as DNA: TGTGCCAGCAGTAATAGGCCTACAGCGGGGGGCTACGAGCAGTACGTC. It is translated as CASSNRPTAGGYEQYV.

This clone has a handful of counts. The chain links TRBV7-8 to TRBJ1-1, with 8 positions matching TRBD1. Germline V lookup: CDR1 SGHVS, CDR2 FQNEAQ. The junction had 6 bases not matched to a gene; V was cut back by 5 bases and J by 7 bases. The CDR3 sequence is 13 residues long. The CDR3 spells CASSAAGTGEAFF. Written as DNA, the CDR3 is TGTGCCAGCAGCGCCGCCGGGACAGGTGAAGCTTTCTTT.

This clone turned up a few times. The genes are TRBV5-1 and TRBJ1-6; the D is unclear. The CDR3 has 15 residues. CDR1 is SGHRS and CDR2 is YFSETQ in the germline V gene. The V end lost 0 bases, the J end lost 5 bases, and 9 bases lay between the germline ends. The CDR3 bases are TGCGCCAGCAGCTTGGAGGGCACGAATAATTCACCCCTCCACTTT. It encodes CASSLEGTNNSPLHF.

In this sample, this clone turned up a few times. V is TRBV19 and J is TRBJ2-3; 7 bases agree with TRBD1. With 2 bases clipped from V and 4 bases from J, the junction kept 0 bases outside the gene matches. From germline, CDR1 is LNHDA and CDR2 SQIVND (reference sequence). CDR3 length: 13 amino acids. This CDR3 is CASSIQGADTQYF. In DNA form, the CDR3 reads TGTGCCAGTAGTATACAGGGGGCAGATACGCAGTATTTT.

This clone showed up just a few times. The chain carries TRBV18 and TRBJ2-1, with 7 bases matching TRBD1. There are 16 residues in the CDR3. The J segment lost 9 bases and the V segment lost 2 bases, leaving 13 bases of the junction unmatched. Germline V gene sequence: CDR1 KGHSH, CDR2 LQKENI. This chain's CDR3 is CASSPSPAGGPIEQFF. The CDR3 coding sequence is TGTGCCAGCTCACCATCACCGGCAGGGGGTCCTATTGAGCAGTTCTTC.

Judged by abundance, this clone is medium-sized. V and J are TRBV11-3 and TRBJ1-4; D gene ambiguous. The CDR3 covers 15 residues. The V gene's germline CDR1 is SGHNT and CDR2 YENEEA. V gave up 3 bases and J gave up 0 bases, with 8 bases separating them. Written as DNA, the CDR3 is TGTGCCAGCAGCTTTACAACAGCAACTAATGAAAAACTGTTTTTT. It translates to CASSFTTATNEKLFF.

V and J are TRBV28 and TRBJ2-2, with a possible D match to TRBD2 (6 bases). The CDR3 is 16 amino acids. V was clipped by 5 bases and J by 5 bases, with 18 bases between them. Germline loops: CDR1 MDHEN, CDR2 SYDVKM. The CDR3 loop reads CASSITYGLTTGELFF. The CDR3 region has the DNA TGTGCCAGCAGTATTACCTACGGACTAACAACCGGGGAGCTGTTTTTT.

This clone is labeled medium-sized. The chain's CDR3 is CASSPPPGTTLNEQFF. The DNA of the CDR3 is TGCGCCAGCAGCCCGCCCCCCGGGACGACCCTCAATGAGCAGTTCTTC. The V and J genes are TRBV1 and TRBJ2-1. TRBV1 is deemed a pseudogene. The CDR3 sequence is 16 residues long.

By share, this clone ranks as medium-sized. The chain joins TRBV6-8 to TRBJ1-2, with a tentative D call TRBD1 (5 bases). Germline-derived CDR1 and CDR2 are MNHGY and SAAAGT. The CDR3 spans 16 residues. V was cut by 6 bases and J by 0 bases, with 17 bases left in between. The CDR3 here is CASRDPARTPNYGYTF. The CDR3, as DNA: TGTGCCAGCAGAGACCCGGCGAGGACACCTAACTATGGCTACACCTTC.

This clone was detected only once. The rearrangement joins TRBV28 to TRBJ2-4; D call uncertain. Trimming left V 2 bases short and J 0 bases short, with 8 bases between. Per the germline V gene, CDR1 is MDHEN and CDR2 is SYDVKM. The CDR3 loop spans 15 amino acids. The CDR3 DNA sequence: TGTGCCAGCAGTTTAAACACCTTAGCCAAAAACATTCAGTACTTC. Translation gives CASSLNTLAKNIQYF.

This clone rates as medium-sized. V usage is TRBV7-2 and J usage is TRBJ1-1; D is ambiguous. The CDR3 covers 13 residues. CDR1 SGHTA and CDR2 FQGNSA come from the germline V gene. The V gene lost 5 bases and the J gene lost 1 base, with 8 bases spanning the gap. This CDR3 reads CASSAQRNTEAFF. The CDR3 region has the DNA TGTGCCAGCAGCGCCCAGAGGAACACTGAAGCTTTCTTT.

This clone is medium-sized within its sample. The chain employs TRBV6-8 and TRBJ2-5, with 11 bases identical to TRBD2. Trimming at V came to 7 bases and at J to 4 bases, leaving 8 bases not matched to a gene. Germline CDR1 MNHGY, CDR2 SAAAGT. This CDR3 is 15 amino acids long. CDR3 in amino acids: CASNPELAGVETQYF. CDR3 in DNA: TGTGCCAGCAACCCAGAACTAGCGGGAGTAGAGACCCAGTACTTC.

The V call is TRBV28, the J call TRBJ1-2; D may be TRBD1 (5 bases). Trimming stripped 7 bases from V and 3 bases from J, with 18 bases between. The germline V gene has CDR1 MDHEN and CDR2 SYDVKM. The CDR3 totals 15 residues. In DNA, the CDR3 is TGTGCCAGCAACACAATCGGGGGAGCTTACTATGGCTACACCTTC. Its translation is CASNTIGGAYYGYTF.

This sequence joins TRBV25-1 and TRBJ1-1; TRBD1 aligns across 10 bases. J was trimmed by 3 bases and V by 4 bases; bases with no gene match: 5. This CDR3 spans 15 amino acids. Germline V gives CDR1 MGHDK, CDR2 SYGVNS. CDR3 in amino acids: CASSALGTGDTEAFF. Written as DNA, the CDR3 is TGTGCCAGCAGTGCCTTGGGGACAGGGGACACTGAAGCTTTCTTT.

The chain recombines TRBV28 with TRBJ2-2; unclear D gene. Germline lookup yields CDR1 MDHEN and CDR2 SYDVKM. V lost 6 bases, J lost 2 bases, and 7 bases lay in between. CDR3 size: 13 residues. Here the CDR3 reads CASRGTNTGELFF. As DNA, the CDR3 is TGTGCCAGCAGGGGAACTAACACCGGGGAGCTGTTTTTT.

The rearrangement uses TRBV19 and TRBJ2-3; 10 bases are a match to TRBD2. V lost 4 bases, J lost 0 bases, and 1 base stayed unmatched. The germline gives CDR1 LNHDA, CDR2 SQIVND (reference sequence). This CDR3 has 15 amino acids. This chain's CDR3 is CASSTSGGSTDTQYF. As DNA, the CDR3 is TGTGCCAGTAGTACTAGCGGGGGAAGCACAGATACGCAGTATTTT.

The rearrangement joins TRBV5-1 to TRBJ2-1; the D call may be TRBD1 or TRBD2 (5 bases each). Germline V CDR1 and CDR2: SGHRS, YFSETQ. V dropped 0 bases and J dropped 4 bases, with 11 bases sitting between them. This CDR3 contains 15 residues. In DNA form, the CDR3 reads TGCGCCAGCAGCTTGGGGCAGGGAGCGTACAATGAGCAGTTCTTC. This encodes CASSLGQGAYNEQFF.

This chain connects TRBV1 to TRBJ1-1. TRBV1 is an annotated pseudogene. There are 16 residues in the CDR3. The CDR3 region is CASSIRGGVTNTEAFF. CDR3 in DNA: TGCGCCAGCAGCATCCGGGGTGGGGTCACTAACACTGAAGCTTTCTTT.

The CDR3 loop reads CASKRGGYTGELFF. CDR3 coding DNA: TGTGCCAGCAAACGAGGGGGGTACACCGGGGAGCTGTTTTTT. The rearrangement joins TRBV28 to TRBJ2-2; D possibly matches TRBD1 or TRBD2 (6 bases each). CDR3 size: 14 residues. Looked up from germline, CDR1 is MDHEN and CDR2 is SYDVKM. V was cut by 7 bases and J by 3 bases, with 12 bases left in between.

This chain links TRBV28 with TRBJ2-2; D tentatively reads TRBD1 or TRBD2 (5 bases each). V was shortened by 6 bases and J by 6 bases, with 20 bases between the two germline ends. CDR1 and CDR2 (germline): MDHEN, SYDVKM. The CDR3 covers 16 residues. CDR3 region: CASRGLRGIYPGELFF. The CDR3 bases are TGTGCCAGCAGGGGGCTTCGAGGGATCTACCCCGGGGAGCTGTTTTTT.

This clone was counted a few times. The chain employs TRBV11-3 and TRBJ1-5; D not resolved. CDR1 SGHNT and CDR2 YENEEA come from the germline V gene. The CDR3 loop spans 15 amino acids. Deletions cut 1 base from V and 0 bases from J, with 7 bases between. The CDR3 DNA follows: TGTGCCAGCAGCTTAGTCGGGGATAGCAATCAGCCCCAGCATTTT. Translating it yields CASSLVGDSNQPQHF.